These 26 T cell receptor beta chains came from one sample sequenced in a study of control samples from healthy donors and cancer patients. Clones were read by immunoSEQ multiplex PCR, and TCRdb kept only the in-frame ones, dropping some. Here the sample spans over 150,000 clones, roughly 95% being singletons. Sequencing was carried out using blood. The receptors shown here come from a woman in her thirties in good health.

The chain recombines TRBV5-1 with TRBJ2-5; 11 bases fit TRBD1. Germline V CDR1 and CDR2: SGHRS, YFSETQ. The V gene end was trimmed by 4 bases and the J gene end by 4 bases; junction bases not matched to a gene: 3. The CDR3 has 14 amino acids. This CDR3 reads CASSRGQGVETQYF. The CDR3 DNA reads as TGCGCCAGCAGCCGGGGACAGGGGGTAGAGACCCAGTACTTC.

This rearrangement joins TRBV27 to TRBJ1-5, with D possibly matching TRBD1 (6 bases). Germline loops: CDR1 MNHEY, CDR2 SMNVEV (reference sequence). The CDR3 sequence is 14 residues long. Trimming stripped 2 bases from V and 5 bases from J, with 10 bases between. The CDR3 region is CASSLPGGDQPQHF. The DNA of the CDR3 is TGTGCCAGCAGTTTACCGGGGGGCGATCAGCCCCAGCATTTT.

V and J are TRBV6-1 and TRBJ2-1; TRBD1 agrees at 9 bases. After removal of 4 bases from V and 0 bases from J, the junction contained 4 bases not matched to a gene. The length of the CDR3 is 16 residues. Germline V gives CDR1 MNHNS, CDR2 SASEGT. The CDR3 spells CASSGDRADSYNEQFF. In DNA, the CDR3 is TGTGCCAGCAGTGGGGACAGGGCTGACTCCTACAATGAGCAGTTCTTC.

The V call is TRBV6-6, the J call TRBJ2-3, with TRBD2 identical over 11 bases. The ends lost 5 bases at V and 7 bases at J; junction bases unmatched: 14. The CDR3 consists of 17 residues. Germline-derived CDR1 and CDR2 are MNHNY and SVGAGI (reference sequence). The CDR3: CASSRTPGLAEDYTQYF. The CDR3 nucleotides are TGTGCCAGCAGTCGGACTCCGGGACTAGCGGAAGATTATACGCAGTATTTT.

The J gene is TRBJ1-6, the V gene TRBV5-4; no clear D. The V and J ends lost 0 bases and 5 bases respectively, with 9 bases between them. Germline values: CDR1 SGHNT, CDR2 YYREEE (reference sequence). The CDR3 runs 15 residues. In nucleotides, the CDR3 is TGTGCCAGCAGCTTGGATGGAAACCATAATTCACCCCTCCACTTT. It codes for CASSLDGNHNSPLHF. Filled out from reference TRBV5-4 and TRBJ1-6, the complete variable domain reads ETGVTQSPTHLIKTRGQQVTLRCSSQSGHNTVSWYQQALGQGPQFIFQYYREEENGRGNFPPRFSGLQFPNYSSELNVNALELDDSALYLCASSLDGNHNSPLHFGNGTRLTVT.

Regarding this clone: A read error may account for a junction end that differs from germline. V gene TRBV7-7 combines with J gene TRBJ2-3; D unclear. Germline loops: CDR1 SSHAT, CDR2 FNYEAQ (reference sequence). This CDR3 spans 13 amino acids. For the CDR3, the DNA is TGTGCTAGCAGCTTAGTACCCGGAGATACGCAGTATTTT. It yields the protein CASSLVPGDTQYF.

V is TRBV14 and J is TRBJ1-4, with D maybe TRBD1 (6 bases). The CDR3 spans 16 residues. Germline V gene lookup returns CDR1 SGHDN and CDR2 FVKESK. The ends were cut back, 2 bases at V and 0 bases at J, with 10 bases in the middle. The CDR3 loop reads CASSQPPGATNEKLFF. The DNA of the CDR3 is TGTGCCAGCAGCCAACCGCCAGGGGCAACTAATGAAAAACTGTTTTTT.

This clone was recorded only once. The chain combines TRBV28 with TRBJ2-3; 10 nucleotides agree with TRBD1. V lost 3 bases, J lost 1 base, and 4 bases stayed unmatched. This CDR3 spans 16 amino acids. Germline lookup yields CDR1 MDHEN and CDR2 SYDVKM. CDR3 sequence reads: CASSFAGQGRTDTQYF. The CDR3 DNA reads as TGTGCCAGCAGTTTTGCGGGACAGGGGCGCACAGATACGCAGTATTTT.

The chain recombines TRBV30 with TRBJ1-1; no clear D. This CDR3 has 12 amino acids. CDR1 is GTSNPN and CDR2 is SVGIG in the germline V gene (reference sequence). V lost 0 bases, J lost 3 bases, and 5 bases lay in between. In DNA form, the CDR3 reads TGTGCCTGGAGTGTATTGGACACTGAAGCTTTCTTT. It translates to CAWSVLDTEAFF.

This clone was counted a single time. This CDR3 reads CASRTGMADTQYF. In nucleotides, the CDR3 is TGCGCCAGCAGGACAGGGATGGCAGATACGCAGTATTTT. The gene calls are TRBV10-2 and TRBJ2-3; 7 bases match TRBD1. The CDR3 is 13 residues long. Germline lookup yields CDR1 WSHSY and CDR2 SAAADI. V dropped 6 bases and J dropped 4; count of bases not matched to a gene: 4.

V and J are TRBV11-2 and TRBJ2-7, with TRBD2 matching over 7 bases. Germline CDR1 SGHAT, CDR2 FQNNGV. This CDR3 has 14 amino acids. Trimming removed 4 bases from V and 3 bases from J; junction bases left unmatched: 6. For the CDR3, the DNA is TGTGCCAGCAGCTCGACAGCGGGAAACTACGAGCAGTACTTC. The encoded protein is CASSSTAGNYEQYF.

The rearrangement links TRBV6-2 or TRBV6-3 to TRBJ2-5, with D possibly matching TRBD1 (6 bases). The CDR3 totals 14 residues. Trimming took 3 bases from V and 1 from J, leaving 9 bases between them. Germline CDR1 and CDR2: MNHEY and SVGEGT. CDR3 sequence: CASSYTGLQETQYF. CDR3 bases: TGTGCCAGCAGTTATACAGGGCTCCAAGAGACCCAGTACTTC.

The rearrangement joins TRBV28 to TRBJ1-5, with TRBD1 as a possible D gene (6 bases). V lost 4 bases, J lost 5 bases, and 6 bases lay in between. Germline V lookup: CDR1 MDHEN, CDR2 SYDVKM. This CDR3 contains 12 residues. This CDR3 reads CASSYRDQPQHF. For the CDR3, the DNA is TGTGCCAGCAGTTACAGGGATCAGCCCCAGCATTTT.

This clone is a singleton in its sample. This chain connects TRBV6-5 to TRBJ1-1; TRBD1 matches at 10 bases. Germline CDR1 is MNHEY and CDR2 is SVGAGI. This CDR3 comprises 14 residues. The J segment lost 5 bases and the V segment lost 8 bases, leaving 8 bases of the junction unmatched. The CDR3: CASARQGARTEAFF. The CDR3 DNA reads as TGTGCCAGCGCCCGACAGGGGGCGAGGACTGAAGCTTTCTTT.

V gene TRBV3-1 (or the pseudogene TRBV3-2) combines with J gene TRBJ1-1; TRBD1 is a possible D gene (5 bases). Trimming stripped 7 bases from V and 8 bases from J, with 14 bases between. The germline CDR1 and CDR2 sequences are LGHDT and YNNKEL (reference sequence). This CDR3 is built from 12 residues. Here the CDR3 reads CASNRPGTEAFF. CDR3 in DNA: TGTGCCAGCAACCGCCCCGGGACCGAAGCTTTCTTT.

V and J are TRBV28 and TRBJ2-3; D is possibly TRBD2 (5 bases). The V end was cut by 5 bases, the J end by 0 bases, with 9 bases between. Germline V CDR1 and CDR2: MDHEN, SYDVKM. CDR3 length equals 14 residues. CDR3 bases: TGTGCCAGCAGTCCGCCGGGGAGCACAGATACGCAGTATTTT. This gives the protein CASSPPGSTDTQYF.

V is TRBV27 and J is TRBJ2-1; D ambiguous. This CDR3 is built from 13 residues. CDR1 and CDR2 (germline): MNHEY, SMNVEV (reference sequence). V shed 2 bases and J shed 7 bases, with 9 bases lying between them. The CDR3 spells CASSLRSRNEQFF. CDR3 DNA: TGTGCCAGCAGTTTACGGAGCCGGAATGAGCAGTTCTTC.

The rearrangement uses TRBV29-1 and TRBJ1-2; D might be TRBD1 (5 bases). CDR3 length equals 11 residues. Trimming shortened V by 3 bases and J by 9 bases, and 11 bases separated the two germline ends. Germline V lookup: CDR1 SQVTM, CDR2 ANQGSEA. The CDR3 sequence: CSVEGPDSYTF. CDR3 coding DNA: TGCAGCGTTGAGGGACCCGATAGCTACACCTTC.

The chain joins TRBV5-1 to TRBJ2-2, with 8 bases aligning to TRBD2. This CDR3 is built from 14 residues. The germline CDR1 and CDR2 sequences are SGHRS and YFSETQ. V lost 3 bases to trimming and J lost 5 bases; unmatched junction nucleotides: 3. The chain's CDR3 is CASSSGLETGELFF. The CDR3 DNA is TGCGCCAGCAGCTCGGGACTAGAGACCGGGGAGCTGTTTTTT.

The table lists this clone with a few counts. The chain employs TRBV30 and TRBJ1-2, with a weak D call TRBD1 (5 bases). This CDR3 is 13 amino acids long. V was shortened by 4 bases and J by 0 bases, with 9 bases between the two germline ends. Germline V gene data show CDR1 as GTSNPN and CDR2 as SVGIG (reference sequence). The CDR3 coding sequence is TGTGCCTGGACCGCGGGGGCTAACTATGGCTACACCTTC. This encodes CAWTAGANYGYTF.

About this clone: Other DNA sequences in the same sample also yield this CDR3. The V gene is TRBV28, the J gene TRBJ2-7, with D possibly being TRBD2 (6 bases). This CDR3 has 15 residues. Germline loops: CDR1 MDHEN, CDR2 SYDVKM. V dropped 2 bases and J dropped 2 bases, with 13 bases sitting between them. CDR3 region: CASSLTGRGPYEQYF. DNA for the CDR3: TGTGCCAGCAGTTTAACGGGGCGGGGACCCTACGAGCAGTACTTC.

The V gene is TRBV28, the J gene TRBJ2-3; D not certain. The germline gives CDR1 MDHEN, CDR2 SYDVKM. This CDR3 spans 14 amino acids. Trimming stripped 6 bases from V and 4 bases from J, with 14 bases between. This CDR3 reads CASSRLRVSDTQYF. The DNA for the CDR3 is TGTGCCAGCAGCCGACTTAGGGTGTCAGATACGCAGTATTTT.

Remarks on this clone: Relative to the germline gene, one junction end is altered; a read error may explain this. The chain combines TRBV2 with TRBJ2-7; the D gene is possibly TRBD1 (11 bases). The V gene's germline CDR1 is SNHLY and CDR2 FYNNEI. The CDR3 is 14 amino acids. The CDR3 protein is CASSWDRGGTSAKF. The CDR3 nucleotides read TGTGCCAGCAGTTGGGACAGGGGGGGGACTAGCGCTAAGTTC.

This clone was detected only a few times. J is TRBJ1-3 and V is TRBV10-3, with D possibly being TRBD1 (6 bases). The length of the CDR3 is 14 residues. Trimming removed 6 bases at V and 0 bases at J, with 9 bases between. Germline V gene sequence: CDR1 ENHRY, CDR2 SYGVKD. For the CDR3, the DNA is TGTGCCATCAGAATGACAGGCTCTGGAAACACCATATATTTT. Protein: CAIRMTGSGNTIYF.

The V gene is TRBV7-6, the J gene TRBJ2-1; a weak D match, TRBD1 (5 bases). V lost 5 bases to trimming and J lost 4 bases, with 15 bases between them. Germline CDR1 and CDR2: SGHVS and FNYEAQ. CDR3 length equals 15 residues. The DNA for the CDR3 is TGTGCCAGCAGCCGGCGACAGACTTTGTACAATGAGCAGTTCTTC. Translated, it gives CASSRRQTLYNEQFF.

The gene calls are TRBV11-2 and TRBJ1-1, with a weak D call TRBD1 (6 bases). Trimming removed 5 bases at V and 4 bases at J, with 17 bases between. The CDR3 runs to 15 residues. Germline V gene lookup returns CDR1 SGHAT and CDR2 FQNNGV. The CDR3 here is CASSPSWGASTEAFF. For the CDR3, the DNA is TGTGCCAGCAGCCCCAGCTGGGGGGCGAGCACTGAAGCTTTCTTT.